This is a list of T cell receptor beta chains from one sample in a study of post-analysis software for immune sequencing data. TCRdb ran MiXCR on the PCR reads and lists one entry per CDR3 protein. The sample consists of fewer than 850,000 distinct CDR3 sequences, around 46% of them appearing once. The specimen sequenced was blood. The receptors were gathered from a girl aged 10-17 years with multiple sclerosis. Each CDR3 is given with its conserved first and last residue. The D gene is left open where the match is weak. Only part of the rows carry a size: once, few, many, or a class if the clone is expanded.

V,D,size,J,CDR3,DNA
TRBV28,NA,NA,TRBJ2-7,CASSLREASYEQYF,TGTGCCAGCAGTTTAAGGGAGGCATCCTACGAGCAGTACTTC
TRBV28,NA,NA,TRBJ1-6,CASSSSFRGNSPLHF,TGTGCCAGCAGTTCTTCCTTCAGGGGTAATTCACCCCTCCACTTT
TRBV6-5,TRBD2,NA,TRBJ2-1,CASSSGLAGPQFF,TGTGCCAGCAGTTCGGGACTAGCGGGACCGCAGTTCTTC
TRBV9,NA,NA,TRBJ1-2,CASSVGPFGAYGYTF,TGTGCCAGCAGCGTAGGACCTTTTGGGGCCTATGGCTACACCTTC
TRBV6-1,NA,NA,TRBJ2-3,CASSEEGVFYTDTQYF,TGTGCCAGCAGTGAAGAAGGGGTATTCTACACAGATACGCAGTATTTT
TRBV6-5,TRBD1,once,TRBJ1-1,CASSYRGTGVPPKGEAFF,TGTGCCAGCAGTTACCGAGGGACAGGGGTACCCCCGAAGGGTGAAGCTTTCTTT
TRBV9,TRBD1,NA,TRBJ2-2,CASSLGQDMNTGELFF,TGTGCCAGCAGCCTCGGACAGGATATGAACACCGGGGAGCTGTTTTTT
TRBV27,TRBD1,NA,TRBJ2-7,CASSPGQGINEQYF,TGTGCCAGCAGTCCGGGACAGGGGATCAACGAGCAGTACTTC
TRBV20-1,NA,NA,TRBJ1-1,CSARDQEGREAEAFF,TGCAGTGCTAGAGATCAGGAGGGCAGGGAGGCTGAAGCTTTCTTT
TRBV9,NA,few,TRBJ1-2,CTSSVARSPYGYTF,TGTACCAGCAGCGTAGCGCGGTCCCCCTATGGCTACACCTTC
TRBV6-5,NA,NA,TRBJ2-7,CASSLGTPAKQYF,TGTGCCAGCAGCCTCGGGACTCCTGCGAAGCAGTACTTC